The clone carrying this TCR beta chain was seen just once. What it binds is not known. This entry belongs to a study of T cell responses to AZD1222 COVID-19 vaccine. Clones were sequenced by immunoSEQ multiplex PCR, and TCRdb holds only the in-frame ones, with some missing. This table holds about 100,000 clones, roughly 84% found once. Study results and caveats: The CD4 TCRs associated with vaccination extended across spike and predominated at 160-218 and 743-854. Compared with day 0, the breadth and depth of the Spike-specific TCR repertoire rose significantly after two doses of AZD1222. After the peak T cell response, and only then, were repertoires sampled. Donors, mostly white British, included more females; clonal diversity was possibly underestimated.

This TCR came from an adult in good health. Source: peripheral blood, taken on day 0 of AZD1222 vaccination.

CDR3 loop: CASSDGEAFF. CDR3 coding DNA: TGCGCCAGCAGTGACGGGGAAGCTTTCTTT. The chain employs TRBV10-1 and TRBJ1-1; D unclear. This CDR3 has 10 amino acids. Germline CDR1 is WNHNN and CDR2 is SYGVQD (reference sequence). Trimming took off 3 bases at V and 8 bases at J, with 4 bases between the two ends.